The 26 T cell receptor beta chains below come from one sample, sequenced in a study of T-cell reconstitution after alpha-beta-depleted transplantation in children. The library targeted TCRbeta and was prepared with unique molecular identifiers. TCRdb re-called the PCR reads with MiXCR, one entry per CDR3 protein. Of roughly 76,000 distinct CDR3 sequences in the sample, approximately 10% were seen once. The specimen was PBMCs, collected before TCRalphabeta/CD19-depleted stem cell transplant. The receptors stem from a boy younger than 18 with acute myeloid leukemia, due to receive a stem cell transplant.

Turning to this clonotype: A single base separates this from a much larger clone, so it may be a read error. CDR3 sequence (DNA): TGTGCCAGCTCACCGTACAAAGAGACCCAGTACTTC. Translation: CASSPYKETQYF. V gene TRBV18 combines with J gene TRBJ2-5; D remains unclear. The V and J ends lost 3 bases and 3 bases respectively, with 5 bases between them. The CDR3 totals 12 residues. Germline CDR1 KGHSH, CDR2 LQKENI.

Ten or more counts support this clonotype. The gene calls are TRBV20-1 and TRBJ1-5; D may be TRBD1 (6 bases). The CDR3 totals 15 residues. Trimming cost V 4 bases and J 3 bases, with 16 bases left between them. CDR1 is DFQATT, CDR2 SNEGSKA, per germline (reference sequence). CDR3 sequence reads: CSAKGGVGPNQPQHF. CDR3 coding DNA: TGCAGTGCTAAGGGGGGGGTAGGTCCCAATCAGCCCCAGCATTTT.

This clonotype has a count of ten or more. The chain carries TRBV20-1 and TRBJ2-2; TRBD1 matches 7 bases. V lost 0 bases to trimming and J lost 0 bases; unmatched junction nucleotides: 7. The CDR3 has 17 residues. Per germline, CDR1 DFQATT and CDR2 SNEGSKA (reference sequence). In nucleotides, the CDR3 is TGCAGTGCTAGAGATAAGTGGGACAGCACGAACACCGGGGAGCTGTTTTTT. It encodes CSARDKWDSTNTGELFF.

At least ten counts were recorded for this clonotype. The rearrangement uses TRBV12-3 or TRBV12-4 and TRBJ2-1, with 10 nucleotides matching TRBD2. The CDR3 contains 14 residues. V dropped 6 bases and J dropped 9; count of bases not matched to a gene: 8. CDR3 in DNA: TGTGCCAGCAGCTCCGGGACTAGCGTCTTTGAGCAGTTCTTC. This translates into CASSSGTSVFEQFF.

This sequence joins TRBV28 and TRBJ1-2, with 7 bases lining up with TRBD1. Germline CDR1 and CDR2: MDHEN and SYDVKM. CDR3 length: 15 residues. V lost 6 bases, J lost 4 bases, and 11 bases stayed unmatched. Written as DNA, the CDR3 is TGTGCCAGCAGCCCTGTTTTGACAGGGACCTATGGCTACACCTTC. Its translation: CASSPVLTGTYGYTF.

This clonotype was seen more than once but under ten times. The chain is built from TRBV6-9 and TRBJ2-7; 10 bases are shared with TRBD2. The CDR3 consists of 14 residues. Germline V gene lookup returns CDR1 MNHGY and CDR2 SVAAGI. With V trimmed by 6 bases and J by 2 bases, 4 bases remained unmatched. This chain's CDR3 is CASRTSGETYEQYF. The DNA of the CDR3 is TGTGCCAGCAGAACTAGCGGGGAAACCTACGAGCAGTACTTC.

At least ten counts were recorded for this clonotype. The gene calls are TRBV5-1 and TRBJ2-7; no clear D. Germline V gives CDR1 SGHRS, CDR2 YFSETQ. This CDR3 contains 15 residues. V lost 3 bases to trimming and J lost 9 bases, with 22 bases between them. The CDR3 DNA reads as TGCGCCAGCAGCTCCTCCGGCTATGACAATGCATTGCAGTACGTC. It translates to CASSSSGYDNALQYV.

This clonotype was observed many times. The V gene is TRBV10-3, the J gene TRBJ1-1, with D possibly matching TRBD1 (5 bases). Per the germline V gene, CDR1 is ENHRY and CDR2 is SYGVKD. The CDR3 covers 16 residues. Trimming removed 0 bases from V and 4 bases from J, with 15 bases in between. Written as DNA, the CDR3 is TGTGCCATCAGTGAGTCGAGGCGCAGGGTCACCACTGAAGCTTTCTTT. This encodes CAISESRRRVTTEAFF.

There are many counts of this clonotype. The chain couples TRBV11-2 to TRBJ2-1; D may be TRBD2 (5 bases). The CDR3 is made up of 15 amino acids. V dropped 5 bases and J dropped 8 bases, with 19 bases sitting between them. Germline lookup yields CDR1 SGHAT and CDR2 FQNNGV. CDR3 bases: TGTGCCAGCAGCCTAGGAGGCGGCAGCTTCCATGAGCAGTTCTTC. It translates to CASSLGGGSFHEQFF.

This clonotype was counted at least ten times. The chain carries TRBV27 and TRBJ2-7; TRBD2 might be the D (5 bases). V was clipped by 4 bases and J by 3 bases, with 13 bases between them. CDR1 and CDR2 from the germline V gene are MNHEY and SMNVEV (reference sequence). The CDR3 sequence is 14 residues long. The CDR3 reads CASSSGNPLYEQYF. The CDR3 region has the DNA TGTGCCAGCAGTTCGGGGAACCCGCTCTACGAGCAGTACTTC.

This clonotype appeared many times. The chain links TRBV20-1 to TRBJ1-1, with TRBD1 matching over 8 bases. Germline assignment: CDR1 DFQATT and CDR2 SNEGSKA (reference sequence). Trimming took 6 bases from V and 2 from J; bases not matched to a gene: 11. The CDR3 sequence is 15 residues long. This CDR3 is CSAHLGSGGNTEAFF. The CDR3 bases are TGCAGTGCCCACCTGGGGTCAGGGGGCAACACTGAAGCTTTCTTT.

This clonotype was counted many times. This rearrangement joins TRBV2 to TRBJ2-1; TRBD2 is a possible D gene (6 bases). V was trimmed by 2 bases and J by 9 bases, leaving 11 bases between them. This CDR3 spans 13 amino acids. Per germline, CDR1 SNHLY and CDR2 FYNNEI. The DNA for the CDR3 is TGTGCCAGCAGTGAATCGGGGGTCGGTGAGCAGTTCTTC. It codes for CASSESGVGEQFF.

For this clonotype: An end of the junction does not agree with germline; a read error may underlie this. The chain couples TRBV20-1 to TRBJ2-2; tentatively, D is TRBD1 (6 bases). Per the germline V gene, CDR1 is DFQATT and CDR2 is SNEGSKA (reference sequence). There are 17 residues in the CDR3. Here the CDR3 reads CCARDTRQGSNTGELFF. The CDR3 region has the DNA TGCTGTGCTAGAGATACTCGGCAGGGGTCGAACACCGGGGAGCTGTTTTTT.

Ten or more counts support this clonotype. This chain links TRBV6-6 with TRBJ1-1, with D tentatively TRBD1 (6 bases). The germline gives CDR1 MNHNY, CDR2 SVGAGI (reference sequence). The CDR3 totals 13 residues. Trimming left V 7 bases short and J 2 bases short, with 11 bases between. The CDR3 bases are TGTGCCAGCATTACAGGGAGTAACACTGAAGCTTTCTTT. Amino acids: CASITGSNTEAFF.

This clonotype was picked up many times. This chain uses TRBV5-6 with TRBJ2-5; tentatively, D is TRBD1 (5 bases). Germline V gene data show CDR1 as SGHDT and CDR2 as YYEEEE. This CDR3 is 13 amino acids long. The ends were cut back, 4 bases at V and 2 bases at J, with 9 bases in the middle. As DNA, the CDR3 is TGTGCCAGCAGCAAAGACAGACAAGAGACCCAGTACTTC. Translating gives CASSKDRQETQYF.

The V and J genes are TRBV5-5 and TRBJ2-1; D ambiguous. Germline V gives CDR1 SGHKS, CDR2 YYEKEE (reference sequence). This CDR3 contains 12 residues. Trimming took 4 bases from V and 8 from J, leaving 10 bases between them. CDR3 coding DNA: TGTGCCAGCAGCCTGGAGATCCATGAGCAGTTCTTC. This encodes CASSLEIHEQFF.

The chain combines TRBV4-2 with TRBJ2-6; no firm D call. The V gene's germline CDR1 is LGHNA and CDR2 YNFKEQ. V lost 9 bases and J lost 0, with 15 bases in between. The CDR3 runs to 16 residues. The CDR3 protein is CARGPGLDSGANVLTF. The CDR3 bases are TGTGCCAGGGGCCCGGGTCTCGACTCTGGGGCCAACGTCCTGACTTTC.

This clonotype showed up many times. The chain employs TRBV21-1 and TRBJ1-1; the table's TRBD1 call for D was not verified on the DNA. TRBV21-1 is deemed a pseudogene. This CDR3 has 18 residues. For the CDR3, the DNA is TGTGCCAGCAGCAAACACTCTCCGCGGGACAGGGAAGACACTGAAGCTTTCTTT. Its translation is CASSKHSPRDREDTEAFF.

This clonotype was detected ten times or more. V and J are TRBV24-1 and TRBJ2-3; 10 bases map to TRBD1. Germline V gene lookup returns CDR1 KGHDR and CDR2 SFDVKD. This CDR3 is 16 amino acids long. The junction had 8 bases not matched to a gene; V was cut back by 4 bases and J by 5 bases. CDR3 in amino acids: CATSDPGQGIGDTQYF. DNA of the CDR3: TGTGCCACCAGTGACCCGGGACAGGGGATAGGAGATACGCAGTATTTT.

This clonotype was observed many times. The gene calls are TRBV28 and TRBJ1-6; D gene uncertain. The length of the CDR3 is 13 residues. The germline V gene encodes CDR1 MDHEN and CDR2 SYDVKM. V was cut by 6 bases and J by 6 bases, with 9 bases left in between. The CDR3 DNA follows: TGTGCCAGCAGCGATCCGGTTAATTCACCCCTCCACTTT. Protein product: CASSDPVNSPLHF.

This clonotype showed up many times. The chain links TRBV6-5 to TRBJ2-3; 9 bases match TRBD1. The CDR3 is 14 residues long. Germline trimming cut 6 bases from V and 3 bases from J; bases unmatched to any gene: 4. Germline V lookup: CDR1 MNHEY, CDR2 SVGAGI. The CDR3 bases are TGTGCCAGCAGGGGACAGGGCGGGACAGATACGCAGTATTTT. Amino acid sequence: CASRGQGGTDTQYF.

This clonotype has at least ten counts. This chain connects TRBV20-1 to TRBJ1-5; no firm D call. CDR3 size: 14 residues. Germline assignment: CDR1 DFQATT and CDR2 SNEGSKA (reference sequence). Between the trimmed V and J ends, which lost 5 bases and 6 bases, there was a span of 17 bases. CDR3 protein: CSALTGVGAQPQHF. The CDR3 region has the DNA TGCAGTGCTCTGACCGGCGTGGGAGCTCAGCCCCAGCATTTT.

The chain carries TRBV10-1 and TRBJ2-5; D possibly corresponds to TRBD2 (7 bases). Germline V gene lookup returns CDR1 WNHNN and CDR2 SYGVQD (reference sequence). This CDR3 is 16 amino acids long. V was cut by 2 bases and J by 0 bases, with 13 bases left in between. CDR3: CASSEPGGLDQETQYF. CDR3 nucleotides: TGCGCCAGCAGTGAGCCCGGGGGGCTGGACCAAGAGACCCAGTACTTC.

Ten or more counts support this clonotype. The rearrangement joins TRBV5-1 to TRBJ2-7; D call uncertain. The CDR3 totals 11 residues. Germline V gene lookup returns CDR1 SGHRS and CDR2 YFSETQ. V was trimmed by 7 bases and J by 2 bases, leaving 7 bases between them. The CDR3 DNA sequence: TGCGCCAGCCGCGGCCCCTACGAGCAGTACTTC. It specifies CASRGPYEQYF.

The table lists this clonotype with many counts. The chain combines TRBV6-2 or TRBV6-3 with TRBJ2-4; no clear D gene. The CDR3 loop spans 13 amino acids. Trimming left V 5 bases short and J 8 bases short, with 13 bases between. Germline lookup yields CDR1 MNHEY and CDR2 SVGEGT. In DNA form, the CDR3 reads TGTGCCAGCAGTGCACGGCGTCAGGACATTCAGTACTTC. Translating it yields CASSARRQDIQYF.

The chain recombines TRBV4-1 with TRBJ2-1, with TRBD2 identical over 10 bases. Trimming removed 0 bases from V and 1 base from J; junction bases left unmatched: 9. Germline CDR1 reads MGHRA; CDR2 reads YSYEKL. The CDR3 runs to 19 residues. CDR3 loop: CASSQDVLIAGGSYNEQFF. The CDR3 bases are TGCGCCAGCAGCCAAGACGTACTGATAGCGGGAGGATCCTACAATGAGCAGTTCTTC.